This entry concerns a single TCR beta chain. Germline lookup yields CDR1 SGHDT and CDR2 YYEEEE. The CDR3 contains 16 residues. Trimming took off 2 bases at V and 4 bases at J, with 16 bases between the two ends. Data came from immunoSEQ multiplex PCR; TCRdb stores just in-frame clones and leaves some out. The table has 40,000 to 50,000 clones, 90% seen once. The data stem from a study of T cell changes during pregnancy in multiple sclerosis. This sequence joins TRBV5-6 and TRBJ2-1, with D perhaps matching TRBD2 (5 bases). Sequencing used CD8+ T cells from peripheral blood mononuclear cells, obtained in the first trimester of pregnancy. The clonotype comes from a female donor with multiple sclerosis, enrolled in a pregnancy study. CDR3 amino acids: CASSFGGVREYNEQFF. The CDR3 region has the DNA TGTGCCAGCAGCTTTGGTGGGGTGAGGGAGTACAATGAGCAGTTCTTC. Full variable domain (missing parts from reference TRBV5-6 and TRBJ2-1): DAGVTQSPTHLIKTRGQQVTLRCSPKSGHDTVSWYQQALGQGPQFIFQYYEEEERQRGNFPDRFSGHQFPNYSSELNVNALLLGDSALYLCASSFGGVREYNEQFFGPGTRLTVL.